The clone carrying this TCR beta chain was found a few times. The antigen remains undetermined. This sample stems from a study of T cell clones after liver transplantation. Assay: immunoSEQ multiplex PCR; the TCRdb copy retains only in-frame clones and omits some. The sample records 53,000 or so clones, approximately 84% being singletons. The CDR3 is 16 residues long. CDR1 and CDR2 (germline): LNHDA, SQIVND (reference sequence). J gave up 2 bases and V 4 bases, and 9 bases lay outside the gene matches. Study results and caveats: A larger donor-reactive than third-party decline suggested partial antigen-specific deletion.

The clonotype originates from a human donor who received a liver transplant. The chain links TRBV19 to TRBJ1-2; 8 bases map to TRBD1. This specimen consisted of CD4+ T cells from blood, obtained before liver transplant. The CDR3 DNA sequence: TGTGCCAGTAGTACCATCCAGGGGGCGACGAACTATGGCTACACCTTC. Translated, it gives CASSTIQGATNYGYTF.